A selection of T cell receptor beta chains follows, all from one sample in a study of blood T cell repertoires in COVID-19. Method: immunoSEQ multiplex PCR; TCRdb's copy keeps in-frame clones and lacks some. The sample gives 110,000 to 150,000 clones, roughly 85% of which show up once; around 3% is in the top ten. What was sequenced was peripheral blood. The receptor source for this set is a man aged 50 to 60 with acute or convalescent COVID-19. Both conserved end residues are part of each CDR3. The D gene is left open where the match is weak. Clone size, where shown, is once, few, many, or a class for clones that have expanded.

len: 13; abundance: once; v_gene: TRBV11-1; j_gene: TRBJ2-7; d_gene: NA; CDR3nt: TGTGCCAGCAGCCCATCCTCCGGGGATGAGCAGTACTTC; CDR3aa: CASSPSSGDEQYF
len: 15; abundance: NA; v_gene: TRBV27; j_gene: TRBJ1-3; d_gene: TRBD1; CDR3nt: TGTGCCAGCAGTTCAGGGGGCGCGGGAGGAAACACCATATATTTT; CDR3aa: CASSSGGAGGNTIYF
len: 12; abundance: NA; v_gene: TRBV3-1/TRBV3-2; j_gene: TRBJ1-2; d_gene: NA; CDR3nt: TGTGCCAGCAGCCTAGCGGCCGATGGCTACACCTTC; CDR3aa: CASSLAADGYTF
len: 13; abundance: NA; v_gene: TRBV5-6; j_gene: TRBJ1-2; d_gene: NA; CDR3nt: TGTGCCAGCAGCCTCCCGCAGGGCACTGGCTACACCTTC; CDR3aa: CASSLPQGTGYTF
len: 15; abundance: NA; v_gene: TRBV6-1; j_gene: TRBJ2-2; d_gene: TRBD2; CDR3nt: TGTGCCAGCAGTGATGGGACTAGCGGGGCCGGGGAGCTGTTTTTT; CDR3aa: CASSDGTSGAGELFF
len: 15; abundance: NA; v_gene: TRBV27; j_gene: TRBJ2-7; d_gene: TRBD1; CDR3nt: TGTGCCAGCAGTTTAGACAGGGGGCCCCCCTACGAGCAGTACTTC; CDR3aa: CASSLDRGPPYEQYF
len: 15; abundance: NA; v_gene: TRBV9; j_gene: TRBJ2-7; d_gene: NA; CDR3nt: TGTGCCAGCAGTGCCGAGTGGTCCCCGACCTACGAGCAGTACTTC; CDR3aa: CASSAEWSPTYEQYF
len: 14; abundance: NA; v_gene: TRBV5-1; j_gene: TRBJ2-5; d_gene: TRBD2; CDR3nt: TGCGCCAGCAGGTCGGCGGGGGGCCAGGAGACCCAGTACTTC; CDR3aa: CASRSAGGQETQYF
len: 16; abundance: NA; v_gene: TRBV5-1; j_gene: TRBJ1-1; d_gene: NA; CDR3nt: TGCGCCAGCAGCTTCAACACCGACAGGAAGGGCGCTGAAGCTTTCTTT; CDR3aa: CASSFNTDRKGAEAFF
len: 15; abundance: NA; v_gene: TRBV12-5; j_gene: TRBJ2-3; d_gene: TRBD1; CDR3nt: TGTGCTAGTGGTGCCGGGACAGCAAACACAGATACGCAGTATTTT; CDR3aa: CASGAGTANTDTQYF
len: 15; abundance: NA; v_gene: TRBV13; j_gene: TRBJ1-6; d_gene: TRBD1; CDR3nt: TGTGCCAGCAGCTTATTCGGGACAGAAAATTCACCCCTCCACTTT; CDR3aa: CASSLFGTENSPLHF
len: 14; abundance: NA; v_gene: TRBV6-4; j_gene: TRBJ2-5; d_gene: NA; CDR3nt: TGTGCCAGCAGTGCTTCTCGCGGGGAAGAGACCCAGTACTTC; CDR3aa: CASSASRGEETQYF
len: 14; abundance: NA; v_gene: TRBV3-1/TRBV3-2; j_gene: TRBJ1-1; d_gene: NA; CDR3nt: TGTGCCAGCAGCCACGTACAGGGTCGGACTGAAGCTTTCTTT; CDR3aa: CASSHVQGRTEAFF
len: 15; abundance: NA; v_gene: TRBV2; j_gene: TRBJ2-5; d_gene: TRBD2; CDR3nt: TGTGCCAGCAGTTATTTCCTAGCGGGGGGGGAGACCCAGTACTTC; CDR3aa: CASSYFLAGGETQYF
len: 11; abundance: NA; v_gene: TRBV30; j_gene: TRBJ2-7; d_gene: NA; CDR3nt: TGTGCCTGGAGTGTTAGCTACGAGCAGTACTTC; CDR3aa: CAWSVSYEQYF
len: 12; abundance: few; v_gene: TRBV15; j_gene: TRBJ1-5; d_gene: NA; CDR3nt: TGTGCCACCAGCAGCGTTAATCAGCCCCAGCATTTT; CDR3aa: CATSSVNQPQHF
len: 15; abundance: NA; v_gene: TRBV5-4; j_gene: TRBJ2-7; d_gene: TRBD1; CDR3nt: TGTGCCAGCAGCCCCGGGACAGGGGCCTCCTACGAGCAGTACTTC; CDR3aa: CASSPGTGASYEQYF
len: 15; abundance: NA; v_gene: TRBV7-2; j_gene: TRBJ2-5; d_gene: TRBD2; CDR3nt: TGTGCCAGCGGGATCCTCCTAGCGGGAGGCGAGACCCAGTACTTC; CDR3aa: CASGILLAGGETQYF
len: 12; abundance: NA; v_gene: TRBV7-9; j_gene: TRBJ2-7; d_gene: NA; CDR3nt: TGTGCCAGCACTGGGGGCCTATACGAGCAGTACTTC; CDR3aa: CASTGGLYEQYF
len: 13; abundance: once; v_gene: TRBV6-5; j_gene: TRBJ2-7; d_gene: NA; CDR3nt: TGTGCCAGCGGTCGGGGACTTAGCTACGAGCAGTACTTC; CDR3aa: CASGRGLSYEQYF
len: 15; abundance: NA; v_gene: TRBV6-5; j_gene: TRBJ2-2; d_gene: NA; CDR3nt: TGTGCCAGCAGTTACCCGACAGCCAACACCGGGGAGCTGTTTTTT; CDR3aa: CASSYPTANTGELFF
len: 14; abundance: NA; v_gene: TRBV9; j_gene: TRBJ2-7; d_gene: NA; CDR3nt: TGTGCCAGCAGCGTAGGGGAGCTAGTATTCGAGCAGTACTTC; CDR3aa: CASSVGELVFEQYF
len: 15; abundance: NA; v_gene: TRBV13; j_gene: TRBJ2-1; d_gene: TRBD1; CDR3nt: TGTGCCAGCAGCCTCTCCGGGACAGGCTACAATGAGCAGTTCTTC; CDR3aa: CASSLSGTGYNEQFF
len: 16; abundance: NA; v_gene: TRBV3-1/TRBV3-2; j_gene: TRBJ2-4; d_gene: TRBD1; CDR3nt: TGTGCCAGCAGCCAAGGGGACAGGCTAGCCAAAAACATTCAGTACTTC; CDR3aa: CASSQGDRLAKNIQYF
len: 13; abundance: few; v_gene: TRBV11-3; j_gene: TRBJ1-1; d_gene: NA; CDR3nt: TGTGCCAGCAGCCACTCAGGGTTTGGTGAAGCTTTCTTT; CDR3aa: CASSHSGFGEAFF
len: 18; abundance: once; v_gene: TRBV5-4; j_gene: TRBJ1-4; d_gene: NA; CDR3nt: TGTGCCAGCAGCTTGGCCGAACCTATGCAGCGTCCCAATGAAAAACTGTTTTTT; CDR3aa: CASSLAEPMQRPNEKLFF
len: 13; abundance: NA; v_gene: TRBV6-5; j_gene: TRBJ1-2; d_gene: NA; CDR3nt: TGTGCCAGCACGCCAACAGGGCGTAGTGGCTACACCTTC; CDR3aa: CASTPTGRSGYTF
len: 14; abundance: few; v_gene: TRBV30; j_gene: TRBJ1-3; d_gene: TRBD1; CDR3nt: TGTGCCTGGAGTACAGGGGTCTCTGGAAACACCATATATTTT; CDR3aa: CAWSTGVSGNTIYF
len: 14; abundance: few; v_gene: TRBV13; j_gene: TRBJ1-4; d_gene: TRBD1; CDR3nt: TGTGCCAGCAGCTTAAGGACAGGGAGTGAAAAACTGTTTTTT; CDR3aa: CASSLRTGSEKLFF
len: 18; abundance: NA; v_gene: TRBV27; j_gene: TRBJ2-1; d_gene: NA; CDR3nt: TGTGCCAGCAGTTTATCGGCCATGACGGGGAGCTCCTACAATGAGCAGTTCTTC; CDR3aa: CASSLSAMTGSSYNEQFF
len: 13; abundance: NA; v_gene: TRBV7-2; j_gene: TRBJ1-2; d_gene: TRBD1; CDR3nt: TGTGCCAGCAGCACCGGACAGGGTTATGGCTACACCTTC; CDR3aa: CASSTGQGYGYTF
len: 14; abundance: NA; v_gene: TRBV24-1; j_gene: TRBJ1-2; d_gene: TRBD1; CDR3nt: TGTGCCACCAGTGATCCCGGGACAGGATATGGCTACACCTTC; CDR3aa: CATSDPGTGYGYTF
len: 13; abundance: NA; v_gene: TRBV28; j_gene: TRBJ2-7; d_gene: TRBD1; CDR3nt: TGTGCCAGCAGGGGACAGGGGTACTACGAGCAGTACTTC; CDR3aa: CASRGQGYYEQYF
len: 14; abundance: NA; v_gene: TRBV6-5; j_gene: TRBJ1-4; d_gene: NA; CDR3nt: TGTGCCAGCAGTTTCCGGGACGGAGGGGAAAAACTGTTTTTT; CDR3aa: CASSFRDGGEKLFF
len: 14; abundance: NA; v_gene: TRBV18; j_gene: TRBJ1-1; d_gene: TRBD1; CDR3nt: TGTGCCAGCTCACCACAGGGACAGGGGTCTGAAGCTTTCTTT; CDR3aa: CASSPQGQGSEAFF
len: 14; abundance: NA; v_gene: TRBV24-1; j_gene: TRBJ1-2; d_gene: NA; CDR3nt: TGTGCCACCAGTGCCCAAACTTTAAACTATGGCTACACCTTC; CDR3aa: CATSAQTLNYGYTF
len: 15; abundance: NA; v_gene: TRBV10-3; j_gene: TRBJ2-1; d_gene: TRBD2; CDR3nt: TGTGCCATGAGCGAGCGGGAGGGCTCGGGCAATGAGCAGTTCTTC; CDR3aa: CAMSEREGSGNEQFF
len: 13; abundance: NA; v_gene: TRBV19; j_gene: TRBJ2-7; d_gene: NA; CDR3nt: TGTGCCAGTTCCGTGGACAGCTCCTACGAGCAGTACTTC; CDR3aa: CASSVDSSYEQYF
len: 15; abundance: NA; v_gene: TRBV4-1; j_gene: TRBJ2-5; d_gene: TRBD2; CDR3nt: TGCGCCAGCAGCCAAGATCGGGGGGGCCAAGAGACCCAGTACTTC; CDR3aa: CASSQDRGGQETQYF
len: 14; abundance: NA; v_gene: TRBV30; j_gene: TRBJ2-7; d_gene: NA; CDR3nt: TGTGCCTGGAGTATGTGGGGCAGCGCCTACGAGCAGTACTTC; CDR3aa: CAWSMWGSAYEQYF
len: 16; abundance: NA; v_gene: TRBV6-5; j_gene: TRBJ2-7; d_gene: TRBD1; CDR3nt: TGTGCCAGCAGTTACTCTCCGGGACAGGCTTCCTACGAGCAGTACTTC; CDR3aa: CASSYSPGQASYEQYF
len: 15; abundance: NA; v_gene: TRBV11-2; j_gene: TRBJ2-1; d_gene: TRBD2; CDR3nt: TGTGCCAGCAGTACTAGCGACCGCTCCTACAATGAGCAGTTCTTC; CDR3aa: CASSTSDRSYNEQFF